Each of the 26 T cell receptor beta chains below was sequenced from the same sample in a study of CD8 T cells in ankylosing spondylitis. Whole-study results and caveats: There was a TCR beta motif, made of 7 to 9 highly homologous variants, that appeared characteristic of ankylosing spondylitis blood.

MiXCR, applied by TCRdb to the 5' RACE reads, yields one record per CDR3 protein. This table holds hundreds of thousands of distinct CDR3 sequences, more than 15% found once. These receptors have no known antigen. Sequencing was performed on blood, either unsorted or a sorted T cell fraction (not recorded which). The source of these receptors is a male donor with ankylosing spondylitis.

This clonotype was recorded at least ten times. The CDR3 loop is CAISEREDTQYF. The CDR3 region has the DNA TGTGCCATCAGTGAACGGGAAGATACGCAGTATTTT. The gene calls are TRBV10-3 and TRBJ2-3; a weak D match, TRBD2 (5 bases). Germline V lookup: CDR1 ENHRY, CDR2 SYGVKD. Trimming shortened V by 3 bases and J by 5 bases, and 6 bases separated the two germline ends. The CDR3 is 12 amino acids.

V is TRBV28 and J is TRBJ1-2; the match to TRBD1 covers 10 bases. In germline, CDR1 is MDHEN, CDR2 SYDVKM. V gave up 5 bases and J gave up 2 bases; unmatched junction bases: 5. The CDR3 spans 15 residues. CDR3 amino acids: CASSQTGGRNYGYTF. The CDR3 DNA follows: TGTGCCAGCAGTCAGACAGGGGGCAGGAACTATGGCTACACCTTC.

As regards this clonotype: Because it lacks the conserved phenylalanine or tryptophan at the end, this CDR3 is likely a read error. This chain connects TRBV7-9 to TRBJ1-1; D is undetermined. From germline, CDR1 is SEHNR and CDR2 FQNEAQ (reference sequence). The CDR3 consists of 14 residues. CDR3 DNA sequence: TGTGCCAGCAGCTTAGAACGCCGGAACTCTGAAGCTTTCCTT. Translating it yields CASSLERRNSEAFL.

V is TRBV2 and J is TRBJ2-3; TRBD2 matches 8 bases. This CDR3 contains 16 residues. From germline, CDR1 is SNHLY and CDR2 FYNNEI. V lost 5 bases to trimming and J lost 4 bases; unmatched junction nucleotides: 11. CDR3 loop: CASSRRASGHPDTQYF. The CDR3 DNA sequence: TGTGCCAGCAGTCGTCGGGCTAGCGGGCACCCAGATACGCAGTATTTT. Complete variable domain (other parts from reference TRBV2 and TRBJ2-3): EPEVTQTPSHQVTQMGQEVILRCVPISNHLYFYWYRQILGQKVEFLVSFYNNEISEKSEIFDDQFSVERPDGSNFTLKIRSTKLEDSAMYFCASSRRASGHPDTQYFGPGTRLTVL.

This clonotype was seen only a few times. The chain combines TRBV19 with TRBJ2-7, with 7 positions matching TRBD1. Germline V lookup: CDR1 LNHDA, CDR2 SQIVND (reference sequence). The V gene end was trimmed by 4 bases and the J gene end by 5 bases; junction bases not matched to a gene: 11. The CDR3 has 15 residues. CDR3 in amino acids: CASSSRDSLSHEQYF. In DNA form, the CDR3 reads TGTGCCAGTAGTAGTCGGGACAGTTTGTCCCACGAGCAGTACTTC.

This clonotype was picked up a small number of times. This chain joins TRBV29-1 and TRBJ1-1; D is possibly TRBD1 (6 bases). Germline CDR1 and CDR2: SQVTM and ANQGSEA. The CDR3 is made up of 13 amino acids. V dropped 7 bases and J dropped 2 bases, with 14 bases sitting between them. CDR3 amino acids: CSAGRDTNTEAFF. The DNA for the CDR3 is TGCAGCGCCGGACGGGACACCAACACTGAAGCTTTCTTT.

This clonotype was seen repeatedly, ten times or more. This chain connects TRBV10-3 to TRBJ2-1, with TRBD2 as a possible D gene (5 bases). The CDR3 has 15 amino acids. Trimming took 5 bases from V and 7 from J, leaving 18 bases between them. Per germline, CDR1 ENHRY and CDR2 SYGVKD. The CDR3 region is CAISRELDARNEQFF. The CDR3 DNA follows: TGTGCCATCAGTCGGGAACTGGACGCAAGAAATGAGCAGTTCTTC.

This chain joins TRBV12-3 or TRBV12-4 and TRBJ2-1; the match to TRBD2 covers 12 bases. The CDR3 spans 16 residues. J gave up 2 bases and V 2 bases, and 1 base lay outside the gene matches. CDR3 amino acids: CASSLSSGGAYNEQFF. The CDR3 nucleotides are TGTGCCAGCAGTTTATCTAGCGGGGGGGCCTACAATGAGCAGTTCTTC.

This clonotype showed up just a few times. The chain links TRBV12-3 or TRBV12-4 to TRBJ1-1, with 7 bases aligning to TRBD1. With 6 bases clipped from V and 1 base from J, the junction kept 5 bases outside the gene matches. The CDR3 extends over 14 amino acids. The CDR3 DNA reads TGTGCCAGCAGAACAGGGGCCTGGAACACTGAAGCTTTCTTT. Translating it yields CASRTGAWNTEAFF.

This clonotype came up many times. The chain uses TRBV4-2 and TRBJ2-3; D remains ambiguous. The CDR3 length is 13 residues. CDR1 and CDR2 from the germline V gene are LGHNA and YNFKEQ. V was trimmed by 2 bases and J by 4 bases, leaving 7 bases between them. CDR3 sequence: CASSQFLPDTQYF. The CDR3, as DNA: TGTGCCAGCAGCCAATTTTTGCCAGATACGCAGTATTTT.

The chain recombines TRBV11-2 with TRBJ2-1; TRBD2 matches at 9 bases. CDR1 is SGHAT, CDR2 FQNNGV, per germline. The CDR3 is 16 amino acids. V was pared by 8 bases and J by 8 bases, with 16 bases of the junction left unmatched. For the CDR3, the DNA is TGTGCCAGCCCCGTGGCGGCTAGCGGGATCTGGGATGAGCAGTTCTTC. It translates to CASPVAASGIWDEQFF.

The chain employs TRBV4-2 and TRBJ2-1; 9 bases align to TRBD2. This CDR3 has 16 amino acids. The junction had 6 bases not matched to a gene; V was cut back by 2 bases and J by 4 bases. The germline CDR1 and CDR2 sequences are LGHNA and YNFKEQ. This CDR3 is CASSQIAGVSYNEQFF. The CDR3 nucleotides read TGTGCCAGCAGCCAAATAGCGGGAGTCTCATACAATGAGCAGTTCTTC.

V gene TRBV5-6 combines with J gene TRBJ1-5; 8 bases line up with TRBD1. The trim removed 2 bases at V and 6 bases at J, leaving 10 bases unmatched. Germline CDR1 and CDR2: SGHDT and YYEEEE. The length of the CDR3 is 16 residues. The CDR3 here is CASSFGSQGGSQPQHF. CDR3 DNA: TGTGCCAGCAGCTTTGGATCACAGGGGGGAAGTCAGCCCCAGCATTTT.

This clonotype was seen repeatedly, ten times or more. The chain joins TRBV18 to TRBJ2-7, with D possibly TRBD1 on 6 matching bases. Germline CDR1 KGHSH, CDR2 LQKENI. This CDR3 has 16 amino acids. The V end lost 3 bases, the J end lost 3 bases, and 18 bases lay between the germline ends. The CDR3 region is CASSPSRGQGIYEQYF. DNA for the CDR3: TGTGCCAGCTCACCTTCGAGGGGCCAGGGGATCTACGAGCAGTACTTC.

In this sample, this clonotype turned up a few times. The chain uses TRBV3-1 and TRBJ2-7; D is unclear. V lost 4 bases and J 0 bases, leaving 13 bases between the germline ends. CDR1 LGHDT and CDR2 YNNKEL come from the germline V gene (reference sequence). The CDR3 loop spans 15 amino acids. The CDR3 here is CASSPGHSSSYEQYF. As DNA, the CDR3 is TGTGCCAGCAGCCCCGGTCACTCGAGCTCCTACGAGCAGTACTTC.

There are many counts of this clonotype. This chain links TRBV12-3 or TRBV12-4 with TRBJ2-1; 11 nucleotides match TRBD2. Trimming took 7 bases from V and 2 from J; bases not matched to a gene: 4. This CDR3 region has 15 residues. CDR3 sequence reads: CASIPTSGTYNEQFF. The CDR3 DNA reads TGTGCCAGCATCCCGACTAGCGGGACCTACAATGAGCAGTTCTTC.

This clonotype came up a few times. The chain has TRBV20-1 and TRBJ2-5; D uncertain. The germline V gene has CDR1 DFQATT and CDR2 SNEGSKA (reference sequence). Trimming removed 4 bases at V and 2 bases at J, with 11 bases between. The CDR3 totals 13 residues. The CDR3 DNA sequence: TGCAGTGCTAAAAGAACAGCACAAGAGACCCAGTACTTC. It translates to CSAKRTAQETQYF.

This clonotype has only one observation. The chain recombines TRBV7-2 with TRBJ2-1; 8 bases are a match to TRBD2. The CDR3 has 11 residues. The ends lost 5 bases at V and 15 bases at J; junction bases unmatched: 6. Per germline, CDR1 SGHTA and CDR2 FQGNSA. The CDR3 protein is CASSQAGALFF. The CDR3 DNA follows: TGTGCCAGCAGCCAAGCGGGGGCCCTGTTCTTC.

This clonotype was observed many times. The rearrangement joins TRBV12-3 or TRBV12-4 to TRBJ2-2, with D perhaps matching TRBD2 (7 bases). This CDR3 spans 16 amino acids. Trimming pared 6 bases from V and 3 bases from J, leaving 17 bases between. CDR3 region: CASSGGPRTDTGELFF. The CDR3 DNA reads TGTGCCAGCAGCGGGGGGCCCAGAACAGACACCGGGGAGCTGTTTTTT.

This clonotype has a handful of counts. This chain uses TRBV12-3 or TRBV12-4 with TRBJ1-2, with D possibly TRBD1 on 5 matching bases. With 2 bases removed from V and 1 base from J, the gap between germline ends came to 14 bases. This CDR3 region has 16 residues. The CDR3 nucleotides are TGTGCCAGCAGTTTACAGGGAGCTCAACATAACTATGGCTACACCTTC. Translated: CASSLQGAQHNYGYTF.

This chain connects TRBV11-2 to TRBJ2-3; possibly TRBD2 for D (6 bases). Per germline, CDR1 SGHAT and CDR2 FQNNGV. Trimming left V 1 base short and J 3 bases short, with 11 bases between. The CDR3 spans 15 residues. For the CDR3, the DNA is TGTGCCAGCAGCTTAGCGGCGGGACCAACAGATACGCAGTATTTT. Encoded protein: CASSLAAGPTDTQYF.

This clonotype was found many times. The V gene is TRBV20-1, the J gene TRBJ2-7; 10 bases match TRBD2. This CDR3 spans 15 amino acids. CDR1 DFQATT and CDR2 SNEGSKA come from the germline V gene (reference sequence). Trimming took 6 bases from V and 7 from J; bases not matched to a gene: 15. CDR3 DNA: TGCAGTGCCGGGAGTTTTAGCGGGAGGTCAGGGGAGCAGTACTTC. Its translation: CSAGSFSGRSGEQYF.

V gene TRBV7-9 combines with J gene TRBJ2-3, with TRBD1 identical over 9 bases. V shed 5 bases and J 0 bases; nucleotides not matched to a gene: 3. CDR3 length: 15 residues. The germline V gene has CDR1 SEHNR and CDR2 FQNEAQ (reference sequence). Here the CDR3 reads CASSGTGMSTDTQYF. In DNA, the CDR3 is TGTGCCAGCAGCGGGACAGGGATGAGCACAGATACGCAGTATTTT.

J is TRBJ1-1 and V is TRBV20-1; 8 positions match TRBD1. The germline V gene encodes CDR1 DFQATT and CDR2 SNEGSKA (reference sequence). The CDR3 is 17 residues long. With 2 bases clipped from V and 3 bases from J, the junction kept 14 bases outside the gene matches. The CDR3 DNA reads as TGCAGTGCTAGACGCCAGGGGGCTCTATGGGTCGACACTGAAGCTTTCTTT. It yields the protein CSARRQGALWVDTEAFF.

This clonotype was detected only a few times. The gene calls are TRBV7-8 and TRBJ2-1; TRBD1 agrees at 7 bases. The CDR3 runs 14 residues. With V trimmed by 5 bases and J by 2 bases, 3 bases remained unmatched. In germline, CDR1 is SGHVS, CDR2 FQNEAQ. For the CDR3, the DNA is TGTGCCAGCAGCGACAGGGAAGCCTACAATGAGCAGTTCTTC. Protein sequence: CASSDREAYNEQFF.

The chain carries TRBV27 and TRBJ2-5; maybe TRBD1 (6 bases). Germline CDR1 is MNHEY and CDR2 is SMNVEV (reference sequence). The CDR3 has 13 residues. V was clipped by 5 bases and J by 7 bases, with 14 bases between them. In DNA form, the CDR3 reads TGTGCCAGCAGTCCCCACGAAGGGGGGACCCAGTACTTC. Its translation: CASSPHEGGTQYF.